Listed below are T cell receptor beta chains from one sample, sequenced in a study of early T cells in non-severe SARS-CoV-2 infection. One entry per CDR3 protein, called by TCRdb with MiXCR from the 5' RACE reads. The data hold tens of thousands of distinct CDR3 sequences, with 10% to 15% observed a single time. Sequenced material: whole blood. The receptor source for this set is an adult who was a healthcare worker with PCR-confirmed SARS-CoV-2 infection or an uninfected control (not recorded which). CDR3s include the opening cysteine and the closing phenylalanine or tryptophan. D genes are given only for firm matches. Only part of the rows carry a size: once, few, many, or a class if the clone is expanded.

d_call | j_call | clone_size | v_call | cdr3_aa | cdr3_nt
. | TRBJ2-7 | . | TRBV21-1 | CASSKKREAVWYEQYF | TGTGCCAGCAGCAAAAAACGGGAGGCCGTATGGTACGAGCAGTACTTC
. | TRBJ2-2 | many | TRBV4-1 | CASSQEGLITGELFF | TGCGCCAGCAGCCAAGAGGGACTCATAACCGGGGAGCTGTTTTTT
. | TRBJ2-3 | . | TRBV29-1 | CSVRDGQDTQYF | TGCAGCGTCCGGGACGGACAGGATACGCAGTATTTT
. | TRBJ1-3 | few | TRBV30 | CAWRAGSSGSGNTIYF | TGTGCCTGGAGGGCGGGGAGCTCCGGCTCTGGAAACACCATATATTTT
. | TRBJ2-3 | . | TRBV20-1 | CSARMASTDTQYF | TGCAGTGCTAGAATGGCTAGCACAGATACGCAGTATTTT
. | TRBJ1-3 | . | TRBV2 | CASRRGQGRGNTIYF | TGTGCCAGCAGGCGGGGACAAGGCCGTGGAAACACCATATATTTT
. | TRBJ2-7 | . | TRBV3-1 | CASSQEAVSYEQYF | TGTGCCAGCAGCCAAGAAGCGGTCTCCTACGAGCAGTACTTC
. | TRBJ1-2 | . | TRBV7-6 | CASSPSTDYGYTF | TGTGCCAGCAGCCCGTCGACAGACTATGGCTACACCTTC
TRBD1 | TRBJ2-7 | many | TRBV29-1 | CSAGQGAHEQYF | TGCAGCGCGGGACAGGGTGCCCACGAGCAGTACTTC
TRBD1 | TRBJ1-2 | few | TRBV6-5 | CASSPRQGGYTF | TGTGCCAGCAGTCCCAGACAGGGGGGCTACACCTTC
TRBD2 | TRBJ2-3 | many | TRBV20-1 | CSAARSGSFADTQYF | TGCAGTGCCGCACGAAGCGGGAGCTTCGCAGATACGCAGTATTTT
TRBD1 | TRBJ2-7 | . | TRBV24-1 | CATSFHPGQVTSEQYF | TGTGCCACCAGTTTCCACCCGGGACAGGTGACATCCGAGCAGTACTTC
. | TRBJ2-1 | many | TRBV9 | CASSPSSYNEQFF | TGTGCCAGCAGTCCCTCCTCCTACAATGAGCAGTTCTTC
. | TRBJ1-1 | many | TRBV12-3/TRBV12-4 | CASSVPRGSTEAFF | TGTGCCAGCAGTGTCCCGCGGGGAAGCACTGAAGCTTTCTTT
TRBD2 | TRBJ2-1 | few | TRBV10-2 | CASRRGLAGNNEQFF | TGCGCCAGCAGGCGGGGACTAGCGGGGAACAATGAGCAGTTCTTC
. | TRBJ1-5 | many | TRBV7-8 | CASSLGGPSNQPQHF | TGTGCCAGCAGCTTAGGGGGACCCAGCAATCAGCCCCAGCATTTT
. | TRBJ1-1 | many | TRBV29-1 | CSVEDDKNTEAFF | TGCAGCGTTGAAGATGACAAGAACACTGAAGCTTTCTTT
. | TRBJ2-2 | . | TRBV29-1 | CSVFSGSGELFF | TGCAGCGTTTTTTCGGGGTCGGGGGAGCTGTTTTTT
. | TRBJ1-2 | . | TRBV2 | CASSEVAGVGYGYTF | TGTGCCAGCAGTGAGGTTGCAGGGGTAGGCTATGGCTACACCTTC
. | TRBJ1-6 | . | TRBV20-1 | CSASKGWDSPLHF | TGCAGTGCTAGTAAGGGTTGGGATTCACCCCTCCACTTT
TRBD1 | TRBJ1-2 | many | TRBV5-1 | CASSPRQGQGYTF | TGCGCCAGCAGCCCAAGACAGGGACAAGGCTACACCTTC
. | TRBJ2-7 | many | TRBV6-2/TRBV6-3 | CASSYSGPTYEQYF | TGTGCCAGCAGTTACTCGGGACCTACCTACGAGCAGTACTTC
. | TRBJ2-7 | many | TRBV5-1 | CASSLISGSRSYEQYF | TGCGCCAGCAGCTTGATCTCCGGGAGTCGTTCCTACGAGCAGTACTTC
. | TRBJ2-1 | few | TRBV20-1 | CSAAQTRGNEQFF | TGCAGTGCAGCCCAGACTAGGGGCAATGAGCAGTTCTTC
TRBD2 | TRBJ2-7 | . | TRBV20-1 | CSARTSSLEQYF | TGCAGTGCACGGACTAGTTCCCTCGAGCAGTACTTC
. | TRBJ2-2 | few | TRBV2 | CASKRTTTGELFF | TGTGCCAGCAAAAGGACAACCACCGGGGAGCTGTTTTTT